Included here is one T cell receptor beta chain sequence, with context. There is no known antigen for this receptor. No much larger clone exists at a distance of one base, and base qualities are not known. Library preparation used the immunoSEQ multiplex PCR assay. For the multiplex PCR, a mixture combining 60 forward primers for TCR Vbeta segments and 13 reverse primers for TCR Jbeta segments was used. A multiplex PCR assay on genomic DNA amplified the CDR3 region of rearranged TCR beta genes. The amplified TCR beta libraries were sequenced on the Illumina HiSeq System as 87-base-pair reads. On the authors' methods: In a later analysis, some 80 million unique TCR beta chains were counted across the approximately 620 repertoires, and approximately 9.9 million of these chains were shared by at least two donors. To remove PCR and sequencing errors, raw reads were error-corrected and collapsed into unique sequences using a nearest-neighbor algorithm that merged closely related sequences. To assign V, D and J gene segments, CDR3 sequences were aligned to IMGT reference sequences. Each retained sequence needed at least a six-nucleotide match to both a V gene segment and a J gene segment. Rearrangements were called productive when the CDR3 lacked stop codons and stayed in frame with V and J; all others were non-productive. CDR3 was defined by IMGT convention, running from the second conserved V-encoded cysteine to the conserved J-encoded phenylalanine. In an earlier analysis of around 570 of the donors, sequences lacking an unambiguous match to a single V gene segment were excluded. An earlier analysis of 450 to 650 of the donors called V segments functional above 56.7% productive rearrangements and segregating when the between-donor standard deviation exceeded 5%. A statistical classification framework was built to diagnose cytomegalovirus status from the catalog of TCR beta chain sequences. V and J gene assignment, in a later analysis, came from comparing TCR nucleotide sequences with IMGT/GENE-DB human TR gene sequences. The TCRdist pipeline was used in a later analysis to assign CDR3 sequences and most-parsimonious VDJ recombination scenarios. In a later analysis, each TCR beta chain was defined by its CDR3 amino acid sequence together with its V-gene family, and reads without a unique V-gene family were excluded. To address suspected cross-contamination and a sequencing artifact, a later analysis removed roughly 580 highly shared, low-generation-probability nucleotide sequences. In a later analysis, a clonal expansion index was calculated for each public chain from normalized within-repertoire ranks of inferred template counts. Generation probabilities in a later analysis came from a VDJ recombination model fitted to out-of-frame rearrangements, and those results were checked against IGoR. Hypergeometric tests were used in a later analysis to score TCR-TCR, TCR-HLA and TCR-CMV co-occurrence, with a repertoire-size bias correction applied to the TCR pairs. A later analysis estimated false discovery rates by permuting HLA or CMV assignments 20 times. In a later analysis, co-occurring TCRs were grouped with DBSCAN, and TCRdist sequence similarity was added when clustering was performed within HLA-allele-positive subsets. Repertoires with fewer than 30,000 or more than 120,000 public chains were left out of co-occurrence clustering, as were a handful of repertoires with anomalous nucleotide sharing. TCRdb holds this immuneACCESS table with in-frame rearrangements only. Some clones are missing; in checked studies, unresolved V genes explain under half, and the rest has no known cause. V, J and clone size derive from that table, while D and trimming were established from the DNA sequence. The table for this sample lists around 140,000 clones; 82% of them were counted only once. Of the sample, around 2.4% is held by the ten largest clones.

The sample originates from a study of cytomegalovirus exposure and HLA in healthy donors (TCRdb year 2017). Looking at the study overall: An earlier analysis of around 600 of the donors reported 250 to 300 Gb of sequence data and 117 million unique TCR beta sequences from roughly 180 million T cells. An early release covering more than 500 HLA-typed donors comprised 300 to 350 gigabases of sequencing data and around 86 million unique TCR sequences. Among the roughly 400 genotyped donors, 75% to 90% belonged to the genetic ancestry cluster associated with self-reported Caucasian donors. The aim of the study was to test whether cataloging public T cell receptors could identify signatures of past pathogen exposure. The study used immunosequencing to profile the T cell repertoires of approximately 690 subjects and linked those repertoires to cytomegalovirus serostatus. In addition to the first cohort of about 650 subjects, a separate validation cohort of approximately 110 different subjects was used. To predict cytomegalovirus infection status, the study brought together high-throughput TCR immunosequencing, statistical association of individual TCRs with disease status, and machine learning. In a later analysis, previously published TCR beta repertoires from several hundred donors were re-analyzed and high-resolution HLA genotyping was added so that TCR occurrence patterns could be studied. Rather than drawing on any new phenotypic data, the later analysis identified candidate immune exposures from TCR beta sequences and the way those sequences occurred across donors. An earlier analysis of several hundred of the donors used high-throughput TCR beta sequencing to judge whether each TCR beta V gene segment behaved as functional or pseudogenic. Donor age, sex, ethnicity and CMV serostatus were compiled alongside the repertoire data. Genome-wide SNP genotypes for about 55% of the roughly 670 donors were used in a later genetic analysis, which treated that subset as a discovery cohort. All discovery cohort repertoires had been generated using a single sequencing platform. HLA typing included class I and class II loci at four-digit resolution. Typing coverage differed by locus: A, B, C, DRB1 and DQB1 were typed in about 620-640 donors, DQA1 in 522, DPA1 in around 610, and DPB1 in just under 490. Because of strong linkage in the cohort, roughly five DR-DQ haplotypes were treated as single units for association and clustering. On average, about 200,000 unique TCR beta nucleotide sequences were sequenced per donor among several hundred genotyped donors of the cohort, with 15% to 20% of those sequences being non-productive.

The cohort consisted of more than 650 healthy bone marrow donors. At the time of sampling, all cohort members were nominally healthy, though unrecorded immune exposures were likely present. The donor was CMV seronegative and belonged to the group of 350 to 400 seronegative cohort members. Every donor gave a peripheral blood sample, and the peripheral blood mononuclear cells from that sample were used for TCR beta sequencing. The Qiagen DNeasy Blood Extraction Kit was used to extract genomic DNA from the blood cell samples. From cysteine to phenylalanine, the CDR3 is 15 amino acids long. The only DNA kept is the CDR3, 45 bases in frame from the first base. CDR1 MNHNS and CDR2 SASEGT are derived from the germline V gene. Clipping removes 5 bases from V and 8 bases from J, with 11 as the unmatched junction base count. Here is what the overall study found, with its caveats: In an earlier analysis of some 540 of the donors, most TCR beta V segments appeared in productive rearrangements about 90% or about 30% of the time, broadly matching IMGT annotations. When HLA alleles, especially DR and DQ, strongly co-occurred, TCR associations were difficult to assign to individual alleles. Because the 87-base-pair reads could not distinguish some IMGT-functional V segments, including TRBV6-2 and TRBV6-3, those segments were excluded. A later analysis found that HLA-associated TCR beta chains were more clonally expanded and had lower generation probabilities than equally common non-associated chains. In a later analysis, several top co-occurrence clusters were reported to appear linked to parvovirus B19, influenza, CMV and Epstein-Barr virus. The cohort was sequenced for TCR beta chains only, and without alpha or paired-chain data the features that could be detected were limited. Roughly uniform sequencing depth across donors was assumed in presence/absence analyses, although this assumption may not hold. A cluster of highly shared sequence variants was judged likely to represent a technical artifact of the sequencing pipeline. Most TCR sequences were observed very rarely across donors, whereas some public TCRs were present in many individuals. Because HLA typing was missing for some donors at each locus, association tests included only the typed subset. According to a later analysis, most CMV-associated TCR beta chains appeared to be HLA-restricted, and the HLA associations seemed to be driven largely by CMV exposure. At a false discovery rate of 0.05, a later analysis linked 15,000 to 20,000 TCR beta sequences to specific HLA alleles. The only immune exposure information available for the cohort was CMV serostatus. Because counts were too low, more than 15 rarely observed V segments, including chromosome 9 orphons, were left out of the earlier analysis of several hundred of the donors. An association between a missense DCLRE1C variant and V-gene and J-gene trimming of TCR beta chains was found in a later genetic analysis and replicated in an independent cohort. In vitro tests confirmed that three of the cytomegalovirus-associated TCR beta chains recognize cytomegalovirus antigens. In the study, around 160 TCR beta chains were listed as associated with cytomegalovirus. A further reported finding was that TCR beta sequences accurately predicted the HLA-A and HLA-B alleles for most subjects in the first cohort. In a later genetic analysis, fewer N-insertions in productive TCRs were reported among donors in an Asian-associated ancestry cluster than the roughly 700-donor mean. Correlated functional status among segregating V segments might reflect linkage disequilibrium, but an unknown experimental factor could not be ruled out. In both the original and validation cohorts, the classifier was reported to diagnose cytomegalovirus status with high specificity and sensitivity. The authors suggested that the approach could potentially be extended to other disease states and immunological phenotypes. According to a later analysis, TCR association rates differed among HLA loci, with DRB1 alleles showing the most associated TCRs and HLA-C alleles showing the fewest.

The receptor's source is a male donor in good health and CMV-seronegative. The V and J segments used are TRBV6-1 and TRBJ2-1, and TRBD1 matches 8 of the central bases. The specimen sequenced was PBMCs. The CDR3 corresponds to CASSFDRGRLDEQFF. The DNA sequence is TGTGCCAGCAGTTTCGACAGGGGCCGCTTGGATGAGCAGTTCTTC.